A single sample is the source of the 21 T cell receptor beta chains below, sequenced in a study of liver allograft versus peripheral blood T cells. About the study: The authors compared T cell receptor repertoires in transplanted livers with recipients' peripheral blood repertoires.

TCRdb re-called the reads through MiXCR, storing one row per CDR3 protein. The profile shows 10,000 or so distinct CDR3 sequences, less than 20% of them singletons. Receptors originate from a human patient who had a liver transplant. The graft donor may account for some of the T cells.

This clonotype was found many times. V and J are TRBV6-5 and TRBJ1-5; no clear D. Trimming left V 6 bases short and J 0 bases short, with 6 bases between. Per the germline V gene, CDR1 is MNHEY and CDR2 is SVGAGI. The CDR3 is made up of 13 amino acids. The CDR3 is CASRSYSNQPQHF. Written as DNA, the CDR3 is TGTGCCAGCAGGTCGTATAGCAATCAGCCCCAGCATTTT.

This clonotype has at least ten counts. The rearrangement joins TRBV7-2 to TRBJ2-3; D may correspond to TRBD1 or TRBD2 (5 bases each). Germline loops: CDR1 SGHTA, CDR2 FQGNSA. The V end was cut by 1 base, the J end by 6 bases, with 17 bases between. CDR3 length equals 16 residues. The CDR3 here is CASSLVVGALEDTQYF. Written as DNA, the CDR3 is TGTGCCAGCAGCTTAGTGGTCGGGGCGCTGGAGGATACGCAGTATTTT.

This clonotype ranks as medium-sized. The chain recombines TRBV19 with TRBJ2-2, with TRBD1 identical over 9 bases. J lost 3 bases, V lost 6 bases, and 2 bases had no gene match. Germline CDR1 LNHDA, CDR2 SQIVND (reference sequence). This CDR3 region has 14 residues. CDR3 coding DNA: TGTGCCAGTAGACGGGACAGGGACACCGGGGAGCTGTTTTTT. Its protein is CASRRDRDTGELFF. Complete variable domain (other parts from reference TRBV19 and TRBJ2-2): DGGITQSPKYLFRKEGQNVTLSCEQNLNHDAMYWYRQDPGQGLRLIYYSQIVNDFQKGDIAEGYSVSREKKESFPLTVTSAQKNPTAFYLCASRRDRDTGELFFGEGSRLTVL.

This clonotype was seen ten or more times. The V and J genes are TRBV19 and TRBJ1-2; TRBD1 aligns across 7 bases. This CDR3 is built from 13 residues. Trimming cost V 7 bases and J 2 bases; bases outside gene matches: 4. CDR1 LNHDA and CDR2 SQIVND come from the germline V gene (reference sequence). The DNA of the CDR3 is TGTGCCAGTACTCGGGACAGAAACTATGGCTACACCTTC. This encodes CASTRDRNYGYTF. Filled out from reference TRBV19 and TRBJ1-2, the complete variable domain reads DGGITQSPKYLFRKEGQNVTLSCEQNLNHDAMYWYRQDPGQGLRLIYYSQIVNDFQKGDIAEGYSVSREKKESFPLTVTSAQKNPTAFYLCASTRDRNYGYTFGSGTRLTVV.

This clonotype was seen ten or more times. The gene calls are TRBV6-6 and TRBJ2-7; TRBD1 agrees at 12 bases. The germline gives CDR1 MNHNY, CDR2 SVGAGI (reference sequence). This CDR3 contains 14 residues. J gave up 6 bases and V 6 bases, and 6 bases lay outside the gene matches. The CDR3 sequence is CASRGGQGAREQYF. In nucleotides, the CDR3 is TGTGCCAGCAGGGGGGGACAGGGGGCTCGCGAGCAGTACTTC.

This clonotype is medium-sized within its sample. At one of its ends the junction is not consistent with the germline gene, which may arise from a read error. The chain joins TRBV6-1 to TRBJ1-3; TRBD1 is a possible D gene (6 bases). Germline V gene data show CDR1 as MNHNS and CDR2 as SASEGT. This CDR3 has 14 amino acids. CDR3 bases: TGTGTCAGCGGATTACAGGGCACTGGAAACACCATATATTTT. Protein product: CVSGLQGTGNTIYF.

This clonotype came up many times. This chain links TRBV6-5 with TRBJ1-5, with no clear D. V lost 6 bases and J 6 bases, leaving 12 bases between the germline ends. This CDR3 is built from 13 residues. Germline CDR1 is MNHEY and CDR2 is SVGAGI. This CDR3 is CASRAALGQPQHF. In DNA, the CDR3 is TGTGCCAGCAGGGCAGCGCTTGGTCAGCCCCAGCATTTT.

This clonotype is labeled medium-sized. J is TRBJ1-2 and V is TRBV19; D not resolved. The V end lost 10 bases, the J end lost 5 bases, and 11 bases lay between the germline ends. Germline assignment: CDR1 LNHDA and CDR2 SQIVND (reference sequence). This CDR3 has 11 amino acids. The DNA of the CDR3 is TGTGCCACCAAATCCCCGTATGGCTACACCTTC. It is translated as CATKSPYGYTF. Supplemented by reference TRBV19 and TRBJ1-2, the full variable domain reads DGGITQSPKYLFRKEGQNVTLSCEQNLNHDAMYWYRQDPGQGLRLIYYSQIVNDFQKGDIAEGYSVSREKKESFPLTVTSAQKNPTAFYLCATKSPYGYTFGSGTRLTVV.

This clonotype has just a few counts. The genes are TRBV20-1 and TRBJ1-4; D is unclear. This CDR3 region has 13 residues. V lost 3 bases and J 1 base, leaving 6 bases between the germline ends. Germline lookup yields CDR1 DFQATT and CDR2 SNEGSKA (reference sequence). The CDR3 spells CSASARTNEKLFF. CDR3 bases: TGCAGTGCTAGCGCGCGAACTAATGAAAAACTGTTTTTT.

Relative to its sample, this clonotype is medium-sized. This sequence joins TRBV7-2 and TRBJ2-1; TRBD1 matches at 10 bases. Germline trimming cut 5 bases from V and 0 bases from J; bases unmatched to any gene: 7. Germline CDR1 and CDR2: SGHTA and FQGNSA. This CDR3 is 17 amino acids long. The CDR3, as DNA: TGTGCCAGCAGCCGAAGGACAGGGGGGAGCTCCTACAATGAGCAGTTCTTC. It is translated as CASSRRTGGSSYNEQFF.

The V gene is TRBV5-6, the J gene TRBJ1-2; 9 nucleotides match TRBD1. The CDR3 contains 17 residues. CDR1 and CDR2 (germline): SGHDT, YYEEEE. V was pared by 4 bases and J by 1 base, with 11 bases of the junction left unmatched. CDR3 sequence: CASSLGTGNRGNYGYTF. The CDR3 DNA reads as TGTGCCAGCAGCCTCGGGACAGGGAATAGGGGTAACTATGGCTACACCTTC.

Judged by abundance, this clonotype is medium-sized. The chain employs TRBV6-6 and TRBJ1-1; D unclear. Germline V lookup: CDR1 MNHNY, CDR2 SVGAGI (reference sequence). This CDR3 spans 15 amino acids. The V gene lost 6 bases and the J gene lost 0 bases, with 14 bases spanning the gap. The CDR3 sequence is CASSQGRHLNTEAFF. The DNA of the CDR3 is TGTGCCAGCAGCCAAGGGCGACATTTGAACACTGAAGCTTTCTTT.

A note on this clonotype: A clone one base away is much larger, so this may be a read error. The J gene is TRBJ2-2, the V gene TRBV7-2; D possibly uses TRBD1 or TRBD2 (5 bases each). Per germline, CDR1 SGHTA and CDR2 FQGNSA. V was pared by 4 bases and J by 3 bases, with 12 bases between. The CDR3 is 15 amino acids. The CDR3 here is CASSSGSADTGELFF. CDR3 DNA sequence: TGTGCCAGCAGCTCAGGGAGTGCGGACACCGGGGAGCTGTTTTTT.

This chain uses TRBV30 with TRBJ1-1; D call uncertain. The germline V gene has CDR1 GTSNPN and CDR2 SVGIG (reference sequence). With 0 bases removed from V and 1 base from J, the gap between germline ends came to 9 bases. CDR3 size: 14 residues. CDR3 sequence reads: CAWSVQTGNTEAFF. The CDR3 bases are TGTGCCTGGAGTGTACAAACTGGGAACACTGAAGCTTTCTTT.

By its share, this clonotype is medium-sized. The chain combines TRBV7-2 with TRBJ1-1; TRBD1 agrees at 8 bases. From germline, CDR1 is SGHTA and CDR2 FQGNSA. Trimming removed 5 bases from V and 7 bases from J; junction bases left unmatched: 9. CDR3 size: 14 residues. CDR3 residues: CASSADRGFNEAFF. For the CDR3, the DNA is TGTGCCAGCAGCGCTGACAGGGGTTTTAATGAAGCTTTCTTT.

There are a few counts of this clonotype. V usage is TRBV15 and J usage is TRBJ2-2; D is perhaps TRBD2 (5 bases). Per germline, CDR1 LNHNV and CDR2 YYDKDF (reference sequence). With 4 bases removed from V and 0 bases from J, the gap between germline ends came to 12 bases. This CDR3 has 16 amino acids. The chain's CDR3 is CATSMRPGTNTGELFF. CDR3 nucleotides: TGTGCCACCAGCATGCGGCCGGGAACGAACACCGGGGAGCTGTTTTTT.

This sequence joins TRBV6-5 and TRBJ1-2; 9 nucleotides agree with TRBD1. V lost 6 bases and J lost 8; bases outside the gene matches: 10. The CDR3 extends over 14 amino acids. Germline lookup yields CDR1 MNHEY and CDR2 SVGAGI. CDR3 bases: TGTGCCAGCAGACCCGGGACAGGGAAAGGAGGCTACACCTTC. This gives the protein CASRPGTGKGGYTF.

This clonotype has a count of ten or more. The chain combines TRBV6-1 with TRBJ1-1; tentatively, D is TRBD1 (6 bases). V dropped 7 bases and J dropped 3 bases, with 15 bases sitting between them. Germline CDR1 is MNHNS and CDR2 is SASEGT. This CDR3 spans 14 amino acids. CDR3 loop: CASTDRRLYTEAFF. Written as DNA, the CDR3 is TGTGCCAGCACTGACAGGCGTTTATACACTGAAGCTTTCTTT.

This clonotype is medium-sized within its sample. Written as DNA, the CDR3 is TGTGCCAGCAGCGCCGGGACAGCTAATCAGCCCCAGCATTTT. It translates to CASSAGTANQPQHF. The chain is built from TRBV6-6 and TRBJ1-5, with 7 nucleotides matching TRBD1. V lost 6 bases and J lost 4; bases outside the gene matches: 6. This CDR3 is 14 amino acids long. Germline V lookup: CDR1 MNHNY, CDR2 SVGAGI (reference sequence).

The V call is TRBV20-1, the J call TRBJ1-5; D is uncertain. There are 16 residues in the CDR3. Germline V gives CDR1 DFQATT, CDR2 SNEGSKA (reference sequence). V was pared by 5 bases and J by 7 bases, with 24 bases between. The CDR3 sequence: CSALVSGSQMAQPQHF. DNA of the CDR3: TGCAGTGCTCTAGTCTCCGGCAGTCAAATGGCGCAGCCCCAGCATTTT.

In this sample, this clonotype is medium-sized (0.01 to 0.1%). The CDR3 coding sequence is TGTGCCAGCAGCCGTATGGGCGGTCCGAACACCATATATTTT. This sequence encodes CASSRMGGPNTIYF. V gene TRBV7-2 combines with J gene TRBJ1-3; D is unclear. This CDR3 has 14 amino acids. Germline assignment: CDR1 SGHTA and CDR2 FQGNSA. Trimming took 5 bases from V and 7 from J, leaving 15 bases between them.